The 18 T cell receptor beta chains listed next were all sequenced from one sample in a study of shared T cell receptors in the human thymus. Clones were sequenced by immunoSEQ multiplex PCR, and TCRdb holds only the in-frame ones, with some missing. The profile shows about 660,000 clones, approximately 87% of them singletons. The sample was also linked to a second study, of human thymus T cells.

Sample: thymocytes. These receptors were obtained from a boy younger than two with a congenital heart defect.

The chain combines TRBV7-9 with TRBJ2-2, with 8 bases that match TRBD1. Germline lookup yields CDR1 SEHNR and CDR2 FQNEAQ (reference sequence). CDR3 length: 14 amino acids. The trim removed 4 bases at V and 5 bases at J, leaving 3 bases unmatched. CDR3 in DNA: TGTGCCAGCAGCTCGGACAGGGTGACCGGGGAGCTGTTTTTT. This gives the protein CASSSDRVTGELFF.

Concerning this clone itself: At the DNA level, this CDR3 is encoded by other sequences in the same sample as well. The gene calls are TRBV6-1 and TRBJ1-5; tentative D call: TRBD1 (6 bases). With 2 bases removed from V and 0 bases from J, the gap between germline ends came to 23 bases. Germline V lookup: CDR1 MNHNS, CDR2 SASEGT. CDR3 length: 20 amino acids. DNA for the CDR3: TGTGCCAGCAGTGAACCGGGGGGACCAGGGGCAGAAAATAGCAATCAGCCCCAGCATTTT. It is translated as CASSEPGGPGAENSNQPQHF.

The genes are TRBV7-2 and TRBJ2-7, with unresolved D. V dropped 4 bases and J dropped 5 bases, with 12 bases sitting between them. Germline V gene lookup returns CDR1 SGHTA and CDR2 FQGNSA. The CDR3 consists of 13 residues. The chain's CDR3 is CASSSEMFDEQYF. CDR3 DNA: TGTGCCAGCAGCTCAGAAATGTTCGACGAGCAGTACTTC.

The chain carries TRBV27 and TRBJ2-7; 12 bases match TRBD1. This CDR3 is built from 17 residues. Germline CDR1 is MNHEY and CDR2 is SMNVEV (reference sequence). The junction had 12 bases not matched to a gene; V was cut back by 4 bases and J by 5 bases. CDR3 sequence reads: CASSSYRDRGRLDEQYF. The CDR3 DNA reads as TGTGCCAGCAGTTCCTACCGGGACAGGGGGCGCCTCGACGAGCAGTACTTC.

The chain employs TRBV19 and TRBJ2-7, with TRBD1 as a possible D gene (6 bases). The CDR3 extends over 13 amino acids. The germline V and J ends were trimmed by 4 bases and 2 bases, with 9 bases remaining between them. Germline-derived CDR1 and CDR2 are LNHDA and SQIVND (reference sequence). The DNA of the CDR3 is TGTGCCAGTAGTAGGGACAAGGCCTACGAGCAGTACTTC. This translates into CASSRDKAYEQYF.

The table lists this clone with a count of one. V gene TRBV28 combines with J gene TRBJ1-1; D is possibly TRBD1 (5 bases). The germline V gene encodes CDR1 MDHEN and CDR2 SYDVKM. Between the trimmed V and J ends, which lost 6 bases and 4 bases, there was a span of 18 bases. The CDR3 runs to 15 residues. Here the CDR3 reads CASSKGFVSCTEAFF. The CDR3 DNA reads TGTGCCAGCAGCAAGGGGTTCGTCTCCTGCACTGAAGCTTTCTTT.

Here the CDR3 DNA reads TGTGCCACCAGCATTAGACAGGGTGGAGAGCAGTACTTC. Translating it yields CATSIRQGGEQYF. The rearrangement links TRBV15 to TRBJ2-7; 7 bases align to TRBD1. Germline loops: CDR1 LNHNV, CDR2 YYDKDF (reference sequence). This CDR3 is 13 amino acids long. V lost 4 bases, J lost 7 bases, and 7 bases stayed unmatched.

This clone was counted once. DNA for the CDR3: TGTGCCTGGACCGGGGCCTTGGGACAGTGGTACACTGAAGCTTTCTTT. Amino acid sequence: CAWTGALGQWYTEAFF. The rearrangement links TRBV30 to TRBJ1-1; TRBD1 agrees at 7 bases. Germline loops: CDR1 GTSNPN, CDR2 SVGIG (reference sequence). V gave up 4 bases and J gave up 3 bases; unmatched junction bases: 14. CDR3 length: 16 amino acids. The whole variable domain, remainder taken from reference TRBV30 and TRBJ1-1, is SQTIHQWPATLVQPVGSPLSLECTVEGTSNPNLYWYRQAAGRGLQLLFYSVGIGQISSEVPQNLSASRPQDRQFILSSKKLLLSDSGFYLCAWTGALGQWYTEAFFGQGTRLTVV.

The chain joins TRBV4-3 to TRBJ2-5; 13 bases line up with TRBD2. CDR3 length: 17 residues. Germline lookup yields CDR1 LGHNA and CDR2 YSLEER. Trimming at V came to 1 base and at J to 5 bases, leaving 7 bases not matched to a gene. CDR3 region: CASSQGALAGGLETQYF. For the CDR3, the DNA is TGCGCCAGCAGCCAAGGTGCACTAGCGGGGGGGTTGGAGACCCAGTACTTC.

V gene TRBV28 combines with J gene TRBJ2-5; D might be TRBD2 (6 bases). Trimming stripped 4 bases from V and 3 bases from J, with 12 bases between. CDR3 length equals 14 residues. Germline CDR1 reads MDHEN; CDR2 reads SYDVKM. CDR3 in amino acids: CASSSIPSEETQYF. The CDR3 bases are TGTGCCAGCAGTTCCATACCTAGCGAAGAGACCCAGTACTTC.

The gene calls are TRBV2 and TRBJ1-1; weak D call: TRBD1 (6 bases). The CDR3 runs 14 residues. Germline CDR1 SNHLY, CDR2 FYNNEI. With 6 bases removed from V and 10 bases from J, the gap between germline ends came to 21 bases. CDR3 in amino acids: CASSSAGASLGAFF. The CDR3 coding sequence is TGTGCCAGCAGCTCAGCAGGGGCGTCTTTAGGAGCTTTCTTT. Combining the CDR3 with reference TRBV2 and TRBJ1-1 gives the whole variable domain EPEVTQTPSHQVTQMGQEVILRCVPISNHLYFYWYRQILGQKVEFLVSFYNNEISEKSEIFDDQFSVERPDGSNFTLKIRSTKLEDSAMYFCASSSAGASLGAFFGQGTRLTVV.

The chain recombines TRBV4-1 with TRBJ2-7; the match to TRBD1 covers 10 bases. J lost 3 bases, V lost 0 bases, and 17 bases had no gene match. The CDR3 totals 20 residues. Germline CDR1 and CDR2: MGHRA and YSYEKL. The CDR3 sequence: CASSQDRWDRGVNYHYEQYF. In DNA, the CDR3 is TGCGCCAGCAGCCAAGATAGATGGGACAGGGGCGTCAACTACCACTACGAGCAGTACTTC.

The chain joins TRBV5-1 to TRBJ2-1; D call uncertain. V was pared by 1 base and J by 4 bases, with 9 bases between. The CDR3 is 14 residues long. CDR1 is SGHRS and CDR2 is YFSETQ in the germline V gene. CDR3 nucleotides: TGCGCCAGCAGCTTGTCGGTATCGTACAATGAGCAGTTCTTC. It specifies CASSLSVSYNEQFF.

V gene TRBV6-1 combines with J gene TRBJ2-3; TRBD1 matches 10 bases. This CDR3 contains 15 residues. The junction had 10 bases not matched to a gene; V was cut back by 10 bases and J by 3 bases. Germline V lookup: CDR1 MNHNS, CDR2 SASEGT. The CDR3 DNA reads TGTGCCACCCTCCCGGACAGGGGGAGGACAGATACGCAGTATTTT. Amino acids: CATLPDRGRTDTQYF.

V gene TRBV6-5 combines with J gene TRBJ1-3; D might be TRBD1 (6 bases). The length of the CDR3 is 14 residues. Germline CDR1 MNHEY, CDR2 SVGAGI. Trimming stripped 4 bases from V and 9 bases from J, with 16 bases between. The CDR3 loop is CASSLTQGYGTIYF. The CDR3 nucleotides are TGTGCCAGCAGTTTAACACAGGGATACGGCACCATATATTTT.

The rearrangement uses TRBV5-4 and TRBJ2-1, with 8 positions matching TRBD1. This CDR3 spans 18 amino acids. CDR1 SGHNT and CDR2 YYREEE come from the germline V gene (reference sequence). V shed 4 bases, J shed 1 base, and the junction held 13 bases outside the gene matches. CDR3 residues: CASSRTSTGGGSYNEQFF. CDR3 nucleotide sequence: TGTGCCAGCAGCCGAACCAGCACAGGGGGAGGATCCTACAATGAGCAGTTCTTC.

This sequence joins TRBV4-1 and TRBJ1-1; possible D gene TRBD1, 6 bases. The CDR3 spans 15 residues. The germline gives CDR1 MGHRA, CDR2 YSYEKL. V shed 4 bases and J shed 4 bases, with 16 bases lying between them. DNA for the CDR3: TGCGCCAGCAGCCGGTCGCCCTACAGGGCCACTGAAGCTTTCTTT. Protein sequence: CASSRSPYRATEAFF.

The chain is built from TRBV5-6 and TRBJ1-3; D is unresolved. Trimming shortened V by 2 bases and J by 0 bases, and 9 bases separated the two germline ends. The CDR3 runs 15 residues. From germline, CDR1 is SGHDT and CDR2 YYEEEE. In DNA form, the CDR3 reads TGTGCCAGCAGCTTACACCACTACTCTGGAAACACCATATATTTT. Translated: CASSLHHYSGNTIYF.